The TCR beta chain described here comes from a study of T-cell memory formation after mild COVID-19. Study background: Largely, TCR clusters stayed within a single donor.

Germline V gene data show CDR1 as MNHEY and CDR2 as SVGEGT. This CDR3 has 14 residues. J gave up 10 bases and V 10 bases, and 15 bases lay outside the gene matches. Concerning this clonotype itself: What it binds is not known.

TCR alpha and TCR beta cDNA libraries with sample barcodes and UMIs came from 5'RACE using constant-segment primers. A single record per CDR3 protein comes from TCRdb applying MiXCR to the 5' RACE reads. The data show around 400,000 distinct CDR3 sequences, 20% to 25% seen once. General study findings and limits: While clones contracting from day 15 to 85 were balanced between CD4 and CD8, later expanders leaned CD4+. Pre-infection memory held some responding clones, suggesting pre-existing cross-reactive T cells responded.

Sequencing input: PBMCs or a T cell subset sorted from them (not recorded which). The rearrangement joins TRBV6-2 or TRBV6-3 to TRBJ2-4, with 8 bases identical to TRBD2. This sequence was found in an adult woman who had mild COVID-19 (a few samples of this study predate the infection). Cell type and time point are not known. The CDR3 DNA follows: TGTGCCACCCGAGGCTCCAGCGGGGGCCCGATTCAGTACTTC. This sequence encodes CATRGSSGGPIQYF.